One and the same sample provided the 12 T cell receptor beta chains below, sequenced in a study of blood T cell repertoires in COVID-19. Some clones are missing from TCRdb's copy, which holds only in-frame ones; the method was immunoSEQ multiplex PCR. The profile shows 270,000 or so clones, around 85% of them singletons. Sequencing was carried out using peripheral blood. All receptors come from a human donor with COVID-19, enrolled during active disease. The donor label of this sample is uncertain.

V and J are TRBV7-6 and TRBJ2-3; 13 bases are shared with TRBD2. CDR3 size: 16 residues. Germline CDR1 and CDR2: SGHVS and FNYEAQ. Losses at the gene ends were 5 bases for V and 4 bases for J; bases not matched to a gene: 6. CDR3 DNA: TGTGCCAGCAGCCCGGGACTAGCGGGACAGTCAGATACGCAGTATTTT. This codes for CASSPGLAGQSDTQYF.

The chain uses TRBV19 and TRBJ2-6; possibly TRBD2 for D (5 bases). V shed 9 bases and J shed 1 base, with 7 bases lying between them. The CDR3 extends over 13 amino acids. Germline CDR1 and CDR2: LNHDA and SQIVND (reference sequence). CDR3 sequence reads: CASRTSGANVLTF. The DNA for the CDR3 is TGTGCCAGCAGGACTTCTGGGGCCAACGTCCTGACTTTC.

V is TRBV20-1 and J is TRBJ1-1, with D uncertain. The V and J ends lost 7 bases and 3 bases respectively, with 9 bases between them. This CDR3 has 11 amino acids. Germline CDR1 reads DFQATT; CDR2 reads SNEGSKA (reference sequence). The CDR3 reads CSVLSDTEAFF. As DNA, the CDR3 is TGCAGTGTCCTTTCGGACACTGAAGCTTTCTTT.

In nucleotides, the CDR3 is TGTGCCAGCAGCGCGACTAGAGCAGATACGCAGTATTTT. Residues: CASSATRADTQYF. The rearrangement uses TRBV7-3 and TRBJ2-3; weak D call: TRBD2 (6 bases). Germline CDR1 SGHTA, CDR2 FQGTGA. This CDR3 has 13 amino acids. The V gene lost 5 bases and the J gene lost 4 bases, with 10 bases spanning the gap.

The V gene is TRBV7-9, the J gene TRBJ2-3, with a weak D call TRBD2 (5 bases). CDR1 is SEHNR, CDR2 FQNEAQ, per germline (reference sequence). The CDR3 is made up of 18 amino acids. V shed 5 bases and J shed 1 base, with 22 bases lying between them. The DNA for the CDR3 is TGTGCCAGCAGCCAATACCTACGAACCAGCGGCGGCACAGATACGCAGTATTTT. Translated, it gives CASSQYLRTSGGTDTQYF.

The chain has TRBV3-1 (or the pseudogene TRBV3-2) and TRBJ2-7, with no clear D. The germline V gene has CDR1 LGHDT and CDR2 YNNKEL (reference sequence). V lost 0 bases and J 0 bases, leaving 3 bases between the germline ends. This CDR3 is built from 13 residues. The CDR3 nucleotides are TGTGCCAGCAGCCAAGAATACTCCTACGAGCAGTACTTC. Its protein is CASSQEYSYEQYF.

In its sample, this clone was seen a few times. This chain uses TRBV2 with TRBJ1-2, with a possible D match to TRBD1 (5 bases). V dropped 4 bases and J dropped 7 bases, with 22 bases sitting between them. There are 16 residues in the CDR3. Looked up from germline, CDR1 is SNHLY and CDR2 is FYNNEI. The CDR3 region has the DNA TGTGCCAGCAGTGTGGGGGGAGCGAGGTCCCCCGCTGGCTACACCTTC. Translating gives CASSVGGARSPAGYTF.

In its sample, this clone was seen once. The V gene is TRBV9, the J gene TRBJ2-7; unclear D gene. Looked up from germline, CDR1 is SGDLS and CDR2 is YYNGEE. CDR3 length equals 14 residues. V was shortened by 0 bases and J by 10 bases, with 17 bases between the two germline ends. The CDR3 sequence: CASSVEDAAVAQYF. In nucleotides, the CDR3 is TGTGCCAGCAGCGTAGAAGACGCAGCCGTAGCTCAGTACTTC.

CDR3 region: CSVAQTGVDYGYTF. In DNA form, the CDR3 reads TGCAGCGTTGCCCAGACAGGGGTTGACTATGGCTACACCTTC. This chain links TRBV29-1 with TRBJ1-2; 8 nucleotides match TRBD1. V dropped 4 bases and J dropped 3; count of bases not matched to a gene: 7. Per the germline V gene, CDR1 is SQVTM and CDR2 is ANQGSEA. The CDR3 sequence is 14 residues long.

The J gene is TRBJ2-1, the V gene TRBV5-1; TRBD2 agrees at 14 bases. This CDR3 is built from 18 residues. In germline, CDR1 is SGHRS, CDR2 YFSETQ. V dropped 1 base and J dropped 5; count of bases not matched to a gene: 8. CDR3 sequence (DNA): TGCGCCAGCAGCTTGAGGGGGACTAGCGGGAGTTGGAACAATGAGCAGTTCTTC. Its protein is CASSLRGTSGSWNNEQFF.

V usage is TRBV5-1 and J usage is TRBJ2-7; 13 bases fit TRBD2. The V segment lost 4 bases and the J segment 4 bases; nucleotides outside the gene matches: 2. Germline CDR1 SGHRS, CDR2 YFSETQ. The CDR3 is 14 amino acids. CDR3 amino acids: CASSGTSGTYEQYF. DNA for the CDR3: TGCGCCAGCAGCGGGACTAGCGGGACATACGAGCAGTACTTC.

The chain couples TRBV11-3 to TRBJ2-7, with D perhaps matching TRBD1 (5 bases). The germline V gene encodes CDR1 SGHNT and CDR2 YENEEA. This CDR3 region has 13 residues. The V and J ends lost 0 bases and 8 bases respectively, with 11 bases between them. CDR3 in DNA: TGTGCCAGCAGCTTAGAGGCAGGGATTCAGCAGTACTTC. Residues: CASSLEAGIQQYF.